The 22 T cell receptor beta chains reported below all come from one sample, sequenced in a study of blood T cell repertoires in COVID-19. Assay used: immunoSEQ multiplex PCR; TCRdb lists only in-frame clones, some missing. This sample carries over 65,000 clones, over 80% of them seen once, and the ten largest clones take 15% to 20%. Material for sequencing was peripheral blood. All receptors derive from an elderly man with active or convalescent COVID-19.

This rearrangement joins TRBV7-2 to TRBJ2-1, with 9 bases identical to TRBD2. V gave up 3 bases and J gave up 9 bases; unmatched junction bases: 15. Germline loops: CDR1 SGHTA, CDR2 FQGNSA. The CDR3 is made up of 17 amino acids. The DNA of the CDR3 is TGTGCCAGCAGCTTGTTGATCGGCAGCGGGAGGTTGAGTGAGCAGTTCTTC. It encodes CASSLLIGSGRLSEQFF.

The chain uses TRBV11-3 and TRBJ2-5; tentative D call: TRBD2 (5 bases). Per germline, CDR1 SGHNT and CDR2 YENEEA. V was pared by 4 bases and J by 0 bases, with 18 bases between. The CDR3 extends over 17 amino acids. Here the CDR3 reads CASSSSSPNTYQETQYF. Written as DNA, the CDR3 is TGTGCCAGCAGCTCTAGCAGCCCTAACACGTACCAAGAGACCCAGTACTTC.

V and J are TRBV19 and TRBJ1-1; D remains unclear. The germline CDR1 and CDR2 sequences are LNHDA and SQIVND (reference sequence). The V end lost 7 bases, the J end lost 0 bases, and 15 bases lay between the germline ends. This CDR3 has 15 residues. The DNA for the CDR3 is TGTGCCAGTACCGAATATACAGCCATGAACACTGAAGCTTTCTTT. Its protein is CASTEYTAMNTEAFF.

The rearrangement links TRBV5-1 to TRBJ2-1, with D unclear. CDR3 length: 15 residues. The germline V and J ends were trimmed by 1 base and 1 base, with 9 bases remaining between them. Germline values: CDR1 SGHRS, CDR2 YFSETQ. CDR3 nucleotides: TGCGCCAGCAGCTTGTCGTTGCAGTCCTACAATGAGCAGTTCTTC. Translated: CASSLSLQSYNEQFF.

This chain connects TRBV6-1 to TRBJ1-6; D may be TRBD1 (6 bases). Germline V lookup: CDR1 MNHNS, CDR2 SASEGT. Trimming pared 4 bases from V and 14 bases from J, leaving 12 bases between. The CDR3 totals 12 residues. The CDR3 region has the DNA TGTGCCAGCAGTGGGGACAACCTGTCCCTCCACTTT. Translation gives CASSGDNLSLHF.

The rearrangement links TRBV7-8 to TRBJ1-1; tentatively, D is TRBD1 (5 bases). From germline, CDR1 is SGHVS and CDR2 FQNEAQ. The CDR3 loop spans 17 amino acids. V was cut by 2 bases and J by 8 bases, with 24 bases left in between. The CDR3: CASSLFGGGTPGSEAFF. The CDR3 nucleotides read TGTGCCAGCAGCTTATTCGGTGGCGGGACTCCGGGTTCAGAAGCTTTCTTT.

The chain couples TRBV10-3 to TRBJ1-4, with 7 positions matching TRBD1. The CDR3 loop spans 15 amino acids. Unmatched junction bases numbered 9, after V lost 3 bases and J lost 8 bases. Germline CDR1 is ENHRY and CDR2 is SYGVKD. CDR3 DNA: TGTGCCATCAGTGAAACAGGGGATACCTCAGAAAAACTGTTTTTT. Its translation is CAISETGDTSEKLFF.

The chain combines TRBV6-5 with TRBJ1-2; tentatively, D is TRBD1 (6 bases). The ends were cut back, 5 bases at V and 3 bases at J, with 13 bases in the middle. The germline V gene encodes CDR1 MNHEY and CDR2 SVGAGI. This CDR3 is built from 14 residues. CDR3 nucleotide sequence: TGTGCCAGCAGTCCTCAGGGGCCTGACTATGGCTACACCTTC. Translation: CASSPQGPDYGYTF.

This chain joins TRBV3-1 (or the pseudogene TRBV3-2) and TRBJ2-3; 7 bases map to TRBD1. The germline V gene has CDR1 LGHDT and CDR2 YNNKEL (reference sequence). V lost 1 base to trimming and J lost 6 bases; unmatched junction nucleotides: 4. The CDR3 runs 14 residues. Here the CDR3 reads CASSQGQGWDTQYF. CDR3 sequence (DNA): TGTGCCAGCAGCCAAGGACAGGGTTGGGATACGCAGTATTTT.

V and J are TRBV5-1 and TRBJ2-5; D call uncertain. This CDR3 is 15 amino acids long. Germline-derived CDR1 and CDR2 are SGHRS and YFSETQ. V dropped 1 base and J dropped 5 bases, with 15 bases sitting between them. The CDR3 DNA sequence: TGCGCCAGCAGCTTGATGCAGCGCCGGCGGGAGACCCAGTACTTC. Translation gives CASSLMQRRRETQYF.

The chain has TRBV28 and TRBJ1-1; TRBD1 matches 10 bases. The CDR3 consists of 17 residues. With V trimmed by 3 bases and J by 2 bases, 9 bases remained unmatched. CDR1 is MDHEN, CDR2 SYDVKM, per germline. The DNA of the CDR3 is TGTGCCAGCAGTTTCAGTGGACAGGGGGGTAGTAACACTGAAGCTTTCTTT. It codes for CASSFSGQGGSNTEAFF.

The V call is TRBV19, the J call TRBJ2-1, with 9 bases matching TRBD1. CDR3 size: 15 residues. With V trimmed by 3 bases and J by 8 bases, 8 bases remained unmatched. Germline-derived CDR1 and CDR2 are LNHDA and SQIVND (reference sequence). In DNA form, the CDR3 reads TGTGCCAGTAGTATTTCACAGGGGGCGCTGGATGAGCAGTTCTTC. This codes for CASSISQGALDEQFF. The variable domain in full, completed from reference TRBV19 and TRBJ2-1, reads DGGITQSPKYLFRKEGQNVTLSCEQNLNHDAMYWYRQDPGQGLRLIYYSQIVNDFQKGDIAEGYSVSREKKESFPLTVTSAQKNPTAFYLCASSISQGALDEQFFGPGTRLTVL.

The chain uses TRBV7-9 and TRBJ2-6, with 9 nucleotides matching TRBD1. V was pared by 2 bases and J by 2 bases, with 4 bases of the junction left unmatched. There are 17 residues in the CDR3. CDR1 and CDR2 from the germline V gene are SEHNR and FQNEAQ (reference sequence). Written as DNA, the CDR3 is TGTGCCAGCAGCTTAACACAGGGGGCTACTGGGGCCAACGTCCTGACTTTC. It yields the protein CASSLTQGATGANVLTF.

The chain uses TRBV7-2 and TRBJ2-1; 8 bases are a match to TRBD2. The germline V gene has CDR1 SGHTA and CDR2 FQGNSA. CDR3 length: 16 amino acids. J was trimmed by 10 bases and V by 2 bases; bases with no gene match: 13. CDR3 residues: CASSLPRAGDRREQFF. The CDR3 nucleotides read TGTGCCAGCAGCTTACCCAGAGCGGGGGATCGGCGGGAGCAGTTCTTC.

V and J are TRBV6-6 and TRBJ2-3; 12 bases align to TRBD1. CDR3 size: 14 residues. Germline V gives CDR1 MNHNY, CDR2 SVGAGI (reference sequence). The V gene end was trimmed by 1 base and the J gene end by 9 bases; junction bases not matched to a gene: 2. CDR3 sequence: CASSYLGTGGTQYF. The CDR3 bases are TGTGCCAGCAGTTACTTAGGGACAGGGGGCACGCAGTATTTT.

The chain couples TRBV5-4 to TRBJ2-1; TRBD2 agrees at 8 bases. Germline V lookup: CDR1 SGHNT, CDR2 YYREEE (reference sequence). This CDR3 is built from 14 residues. V was pared by 2 bases and J by 5 bases, with 3 bases of the junction left unmatched. The CDR3 protein is CASSLLAEHNEQFF. The DNA for the CDR3 is TGTGCCAGCAGCTTACTAGCGGAGCACAATGAGCAGTTCTTC.

This clone was detected only once. This chain joins TRBV6-5 and TRBJ1-1; TRBD1 might be the D (6 bases). Per the germline V gene, CDR1 is MNHEY and CDR2 is SVGAGI. The CDR3 has 11 amino acids. The V and J ends lost 10 bases and 6 bases respectively, with 12 bases between them. The CDR3: CATCRGAEAFF. The CDR3 DNA is TGTGCCACCTGCAGGGGCGCTGAAGCTTTCTTT.

This chain uses TRBV5-1 with TRBJ2-3; TRBD2 matches at 9 bases. Germline CDR1 reads SGHRS; CDR2 reads YFSETQ. The CDR3 totals 14 residues. V was pared by 4 bases and J by 1 base, with 1 base of the junction left unmatched. The CDR3 loop reads CASSPSGGTDTQYF. The CDR3 DNA reads as TGCGCCAGCAGCCCTAGCGGGGGCACAGATACGCAGTATTTT.

This chain uses TRBV5-1 with TRBJ2-3, with D possibly TRBD2 on 7 matching bases. CDR1 is SGHRS and CDR2 is YFSETQ in the germline V gene. Trimming shortened V by 4 bases and J by 6 bases, and 15 bases separated the two germline ends. CDR3 length: 14 amino acids. This CDR3 is CASSAEGGADTQYF. The CDR3 region has the DNA TGCGCCAGCAGCGCGGAGGGGGGGGCGGATACGCAGTATTTT.

The chain carries TRBV27 and TRBJ2-6; 7 bases are shared with TRBD1. Per germline, CDR1 MNHEY and CDR2 SMNVEV (reference sequence). V lost 5 bases and J lost 4; bases outside the gene matches: 5. CDR3 length: 15 amino acids. Written as DNA, the CDR3 is TGTGCCAGCAGTAAGGGGGCGTCCGGGGCCAACGTCCTGACTTTC. This codes for CASSKGASGANVLTF.

This chain connects TRBV7-9 to TRBJ2-2; 13 nucleotides match TRBD2. The ends lost 4 bases at V and 1 base at J; junction bases unmatched: 6. This CDR3 is 18 amino acids long. Germline V gene lookup returns CDR1 SEHNR and CDR2 FQNEAQ (reference sequence). The CDR3 coding sequence is TGTGCCAGCAGCTGGCGACTAGCGGGAGGAGTGAACACCGGGGAGCTGTTTTTT. It is translated as CASSWRLAGGVNTGELFF.

The chain is built from TRBV7-3 and TRBJ2-4; 9 nucleotides line up with TRBD1. Germline CDR1 is SGHTA and CDR2 is FQGTGA. Trimming took 4 bases from V and 8 from J; bases not matched to a gene: 21. This CDR3 is built from 19 residues. Here the CDR3 DNA reads TGTGCCAGCAGCTCACAACCCCGGGACAGGGACTCTAGGCTGGACATTCAGTACTTC. Encoded protein: CASSSQPRDRDSRLDIQYF.